Following are 20 T cell receptor beta chains from one sample sequenced in a study of T cells after somatic rescue of genetic block. The protocol was immunoSEQ multiplex PCR, while the TCRdb copy is restricted to in-frame clones and leaves out a portion. The sample carries 80,000 to 90,000 clones, about nine tenths recorded once. Sequenced material: peripheral blood mononuclear cells (PBMCs). The receptors come from a woman in her late teens or twenties.

This rearrangement joins TRBV19 to TRBJ2-1; the D is unclear. The germline gives CDR1 LNHDA, CDR2 SQIVND (reference sequence). The CDR3 sequence is 13 residues long. Trimming took 8 bases from V and 0 from J, leaving 8 bases between them. The CDR3 is CASLHSSYNEQFF. The CDR3 nucleotides read TGTGCCAGTCTCCACAGCTCCTACAATGAGCAGTTCTTC.

A word on this clone: At the DNA level, this CDR3 is encoded by other sequences in the same sample as well. The V gene is TRBV18, the J gene TRBJ2-3; D not certain. CDR3 length: 12 amino acids. CDR1 KGHSH and CDR2 LQKENI come from the germline V gene. Deletions cut 3 bases from V and 6 bases from J, with 7 bases between. CDR3 sequence: CASSPFSDTQYF. CDR3 DNA: TGTGCCAGCTCACCTTTTTCCGATACGCAGTATTTT.

The rearrangement joins TRBV2 to TRBJ2-3; 11 bases align to TRBD2. Trimming took 2 bases from V and 9 from J; bases not matched to a gene: 7. In germline, CDR1 is SNHLY, CDR2 FYNNEI. The CDR3 is made up of 15 amino acids. DNA of the CDR3: TGTGCCAGCAGTGAATTAGCGGGAGGGCTGGGCACGCAGTATTTT. Its translation is CASSELAGGLGTQYF.

This clone was found once. The chain has TRBV14 and TRBJ2-1; 10 bases fit TRBD2. Germline V gene lookup returns CDR1 SGHDN and CDR2 FVKESK. The CDR3 contains 23 residues. V gave up 4 bases and J gave up 8 bases; unmatched junction bases: 32. This CDR3 is CASSRHTVGARLAGVSSPDEQFF. CDR3 nucleotide sequence: TGTGCCAGCAGCCGACATACCGTCGGGGCCCGGCTAGCGGGAGTTTCGTCCCCGGATGAGCAGTTCTTC.

The rearrangement links TRBV6-6 to TRBJ2-3, with D perhaps TRBD1 or TRBD2 (5 bases each). The CDR3 is 15 amino acids. Germline V gene lookup returns CDR1 MNHNY and CDR2 SVGAGI (reference sequence). The V end lost 6 bases, the J end lost 0 bases, and 13 bases lay between the germline ends. Here the CDR3 DNA reads TGTGCCAGCAGGGATACAGGAGGAAGCACAGATACGCAGTATTTT. It is translated as CASRDTGGSTDTQYF.

This clone was counted only a few times. The chain links TRBV30 to TRBJ1-1; D call uncertain. Germline loops: CDR1 GTSNPN, CDR2 SVGIG (reference sequence). V lost 3 bases and J 4 bases, leaving 6 bases between the germline ends. The CDR3 runs 11 residues. The DNA of the CDR3 is TGTGCCTGGAGCCCCCCCACTGAAGCTTTCTTT. Its translation is CAWSPPTEAFF.

This clone has just one count. The chain recombines TRBV19 with TRBJ1-5, with D uncertain. The CDR3 covers 14 residues. Germline-derived CDR1 and CDR2 are LNHDA and SQIVND (reference sequence). V gave up 1 base and J gave up 4 bases, with 8 bases separating them. In nucleotides, the CDR3 is TGTGCCAGTAGTATAGGGCGGATTAATCAGCCCCAGCATTTT. Protein: CASSIGRINQPQHF.

The chain couples TRBV10-1 to TRBJ2-7; maybe TRBD2 (6 bases). There are 13 residues in the CDR3. Trimming pared 1 base from V and 3 bases from J, leaving 7 bases between. In germline, CDR1 is WNHNN, CDR2 SYGVQD (reference sequence). CDR3: CASSELRDYEQYF. The CDR3 nucleotides are TGCGCCAGCAGTGAGTTGCGGGACTACGAGCAGTACTTC.

V gene TRBV15 combines with J gene TRBJ2-5; 7 bases align to TRBD2. Germline CDR1 is LNHNV and CDR2 is YYDKDF (reference sequence). Unmatched junction bases numbered 9, after V lost 2 bases and J lost 3 bases. The CDR3 loop spans 16 amino acids. The chain's CDR3 is CATSRRLPSGEETQYF. The CDR3 DNA reads TGTGCCACCAGCAGACGCCTTCCTAGCGGAGAAGAGACCCAGTACTTC.

The chain links TRBV6-5 to TRBJ2-1; 8 bases fit TRBD2. This CDR3 comprises 15 residues. V lost 0 bases to trimming and J lost 7 bases; unmatched junction nucleotides: 5. Germline V gene sequence: CDR1 MNHEY, CDR2 SVGAGI. The DNA of the CDR3 is TGTGCCAGCAGTTACTCAGCGGGAGAGGGGAATGAGCAGTTCTTC. It is translated as CASSYSAGEGNEQFF.

For the CDR3, the DNA is TGCGCCAGCAGCTTGGTTGGGACAGGTGCCCCGAGCTCCTACAATGAGCAGTTCTTC. This gives the protein CASSLVGTGAPSSYNEQFF. The rearrangement uses TRBV5-1 and TRBJ2-1; 8 nucleotides line up with TRBD1. CDR3 length: 19 amino acids. V lost 0 bases and J lost 0; bases outside the gene matches: 11. CDR1 and CDR2 (germline): SGHRS, YFSETQ.

CDR3 DNA: TGTGCCAGCAGCGCCGGACAGGACTACGAGCAGTACTTC. Translation gives CASSAGQDYEQYF. This rearrangement joins TRBV7-2 to TRBJ2-7, with TRBD1 matching over 7 bases. After removal of 5 bases from V and 3 bases from J, the junction contained 4 bases not matched to a gene. CDR1 is SGHTA, CDR2 FQGNSA, per germline. CDR3 length: 13 residues.

This clone was seen just once. The chain is built from TRBV7-3 and TRBJ2-3; D perhaps matches TRBD2 (6 bases). Trimming took off 1 base at V and 6 bases at J, with 11 bases between the two ends. The CDR3 runs to 14 residues. CDR1 and CDR2 (germline): SGHTA, FQGTGA. The CDR3 loop is CASSLIQRVDTQYF. The CDR3 bases are TGTGCCAGCAGCTTAATACAGCGGGTGGATACGCAGTATTTT.

This clone was detected a few times. The CDR3 coding sequence is TGTGCCAGCAGTGAGTCTTTTGGGGCGGCGAACACTGAAGCTTTCTTT. This gives the protein CASSESFGAANTEAFF. The V call is TRBV2, the J call TRBJ1-1; D might be TRBD1 (5 bases). CDR3 length: 16 residues. Trimming removed 3 bases from V and 1 base from J, with 15 bases in between. The germline V gene has CDR1 SNHLY and CDR2 FYNNEI.

The J gene is TRBJ2-7, the V gene TRBV4-1; the match to TRBD1 covers 8 bases. Trimming cost V 4 bases and J 4 bases; bases outside gene matches: 6. CDR1 and CDR2 (germline): MGHRA, YSYEKL. The CDR3 is 14 amino acids. CDR3 in amino acids: CASSLQGALYEQYF. Here the CDR3 DNA reads TGCGCCAGCAGCCTCCAGGGGGCTTTGTACGAGCAGTACTTC.

The chain has TRBV6-1 and TRBJ1-4, with D hard to call. V shed 2 bases and J shed 5 bases, with 9 bases lying between them. This CDR3 has 14 amino acids. Germline V gene sequence: CDR1 MNHNS, CDR2 SASEGT. CDR3 bases: TGTGCCAGCAGTGAAATCCCCGAGAATGAAAAACTGTTTTTT. Translation gives CASSEIPENEKLFF.

The V call is TRBV27, the J call TRBJ1-4, with D perhaps matching TRBD1 (5 bases). The CDR3 is 15 residues long. Germline V gene data show CDR1 as MNHEY and CDR2 as SMNVEV (reference sequence). The V and J ends lost 8 bases and 4 bases respectively, with 17 bases between them. The CDR3 loop reads CASSPPGGDNEKLFF. CDR3 DNA sequence: TGTGCCAGCTCTCCCCCGGGGGGGGATAATGAAAAACTGTTTTTT.

This rearrangement joins TRBV12-5 to TRBJ1-4; 7 bases are shared with TRBD1. V lost 1 base, J lost 6 bases, and 11 bases stayed unmatched. The CDR3 sequence is 17 residues long. Germline lookup yields CDR1 LGHNT and CDR2 FRNRAP. CDR3 loop: CASGLGVHRGPDEKLFF. For the CDR3, the DNA is TGTGCTAGTGGTTTGGGGGTCCACAGGGGCCCGGATGAAAAACTGTTTTTT.

The J gene is TRBJ2-4, the V gene TRBV6-5, with 9 positions matching TRBD1. CDR1 is MNHEY and CDR2 is SVGAGI in the germline V gene. CDR3 length: 14 amino acids. V dropped 7 bases and J dropped 7; count of bases not matched to a gene: 8. The CDR3 DNA reads as TGTGCCAGCATGAGCCCCGGGACAGGGAACATTCAGTACTTC. As protein: CASMSPGTGNIQYF.

The chain has TRBV5-4 and TRBJ2-5; 7 bases line up with TRBD2. V lost 1 base to trimming and J lost 2 bases; unmatched junction nucleotides: 5. The length of the CDR3 is 15 residues. The germline gives CDR1 SGHNT, CDR2 YYREEE (reference sequence). The chain's CDR3 is CASSLSSGSQETQYF. The CDR3 coding sequence is TGTGCCAGCAGCTTGTCTAGCGGATCACAAGAGACCCAGTACTTC.